This T cell receptor (beta chain) was found in a study of blood T cell repertoires in COVID-19. The overall study: Sites in the United States, Italy and Spain provided acute and convalescent COVID-19 samples. PBMCs, B-cell-depleted T cells, or T cells provided the cDNA or gDNA that made up the material.

Clones were read by immunoSEQ multiplex PCR, and TCRdb kept only the in-frame ones, dropping some. The sample lists about 14,000 clones; about four fifths were seen once. Deletions cut 1 base from V and 0 bases from J, with 4 bases between. The CDR3 loop spans 14 amino acids. CDR1 is SGHTA, CDR2 FQGNSA, per germline. Material for sequencing was peripheral blood. The V gene is TRBV7-2, the J gene TRBJ1-3; the D is unclear. The source of this sequence is a woman aged 55-69 years with acute or convalescent COVID-19. The CDR3 reads CASSLGGSGNTIYF. The CDR3 nucleotides read TGTGCCAGCAGCTTAGGAGGCTCTGGAAACACCATATATTTT.